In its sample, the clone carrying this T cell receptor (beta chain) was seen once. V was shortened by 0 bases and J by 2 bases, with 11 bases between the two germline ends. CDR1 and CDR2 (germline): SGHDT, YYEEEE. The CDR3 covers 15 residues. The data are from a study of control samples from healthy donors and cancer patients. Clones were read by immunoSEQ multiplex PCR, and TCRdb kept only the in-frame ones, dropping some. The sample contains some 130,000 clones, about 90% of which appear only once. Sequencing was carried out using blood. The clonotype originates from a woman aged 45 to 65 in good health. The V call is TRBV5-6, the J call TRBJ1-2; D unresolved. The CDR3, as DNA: TGTGCCAGCAGCTTGGATCTTCCGGGAAACTATGGCTACACCTTC. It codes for CASSLDLPGNYGYTF.